The next 27 T cell receptor beta chains were all read from a single sample in a study of cytomegalovirus exposure and HLA in healthy donors. Primers included in the PCR were 60 Vbeta and 13 Jbeta primers. Data came from immunoSEQ multiplex PCR; TCRdb stores just in-frame clones and leaves some out. The sample holds 150,000 to 200,000 clones; more than 75% are singletons and the top ten take approximately 1.7%. The sequencing sample was made of PBMCs. The receptors here all came from a woman aged 18-29 years in good health and CMV-seronegative.

J is TRBJ2-7 and V is TRBV28; 7 bases map to TRBD1. The CDR3 runs to 14 residues. V lost 4 bases, J lost 7 bases, and 10 bases stayed unmatched. Germline V gene lookup returns CDR1 MDHEN and CDR2 SYDVKM. The CDR3 DNA is TGTGCCAGCAGTTACAGACAGGGATTTAGTGAGCAGTACTTC. It specifies CASSYRQGFSEQYF.

This chain links TRBV10-2 with TRBJ2-1; tentatively, D is TRBD2 (5 bases). The CDR3 extends over 11 amino acids. Trimming shortened V by 2 bases and J by 11 bases, and 7 bases separated the two germline ends. Germline values: CDR1 WSHSY, CDR2 SAAADI. CDR3 residues: CASSETGKQFF. CDR3 nucleotide sequence: TGCGCCAGCAGTGAGACCGGGAAGCAGTTCTTC.

In its sample, this clone was seen a few times. One junction end does not reproduce the germline sequence, and a read error may be involved. The CDR3 DNA sequence: TGTGCCAGCAGCCTGACAGGGGGCTCCAACGAGCAGTACTTC. As protein: CASSLTGGSNEQYF. The J gene is TRBJ2-5, the V gene TRBV5-4; 10 nucleotides agree with TRBD1. With the DNA end fitting TRBJ2-7 better, the J assignment may be wrong. The CDR3 loop spans 14 amino acids. Per the germline V gene, CDR1 is SGHNT and CDR2 is YYREEE (reference sequence).

This chain links TRBV2 with TRBJ1-6, with 7 bases that match TRBD1. Germline V gene lookup returns CDR1 SNHLY and CDR2 FYNNEI. The CDR3 is 15 amino acids. The trim removed 2 bases at V and 5 bases at J, leaving 3 bases unmatched. In DNA form, the CDR3 reads TGTGCCAGCAGTGAATTGGGGACAGATAATTCACCCCTCCACTTT. This codes for CASSELGTDNSPLHF.

V usage is TRBV5-5 and J usage is TRBJ1-1; the D is unclear. The CDR3 consists of 11 residues. Germline loops: CDR1 SGHKS, CDR2 YYEKEE (reference sequence). V lost 4 bases, J lost 2 bases, and 3 bases lay in between. For the CDR3, the DNA is TGTGCCAGCAGCCCTAACACTGAAGCTTTCTTT. Translation gives CASSPNTEAFF.

The J gene is TRBJ2-3, the V gene TRBV7-6, with 7 bases lining up with TRBD2. V dropped 5 bases and J dropped 3; count of bases not matched to a gene: 8. The CDR3 contains 15 residues. CDR1 SGHVS and CDR2 FNYEAQ come from the germline V gene. The CDR3: CASSVLGGITDTQYF. CDR3 DNA: TGTGCCAGCAGCGTCCTGGGGGGGATAACAGATACGCAGTATTTT.

In this sample, this clone turned up once. The chain has TRBV9 and TRBJ2-2, with TRBD2 identical over 14 bases. This CDR3 has 16 amino acids. Germline CDR1 and CDR2: SGDLS and YYNGEE. Trimming took 4 bases from V and 7 from J; bases not matched to a gene: 6. The CDR3 loop reads CASSLGLAGDHGELFF. CDR3 in DNA: TGTGCCAGCAGCTTGGGACTAGCGGGAGATCACGGGGAGCTGTTTTTT.

The V and J genes are TRBV5-1 and TRBJ1-2; D is ambiguous. V was shortened by 0 bases and J by 8 bases, with 17 bases between the two germline ends. Germline V lookup: CDR1 SGHRS, CDR2 YFSETQ. The CDR3 spans 15 residues. The CDR3 spells CASSLEARGGGGYTF. The CDR3 DNA is TGCGCCAGCAGCTTGGAAGCCCGGGGAGGAGGAGGCTACACCTTC.

This clone is a singleton in its sample. The V gene is TRBV12-1, the J gene TRBJ2-1; TRBD2 is taken as the D call from the table, unchecked against the DNA. TRBV12-1 is a known pseudogene. CDR3 length equals 15 residues. The CDR3 DNA reads TGTGCCAGCAGCTTAAGAGCGGGGTCCCACAATGAGCAGTTCTTC. It yields the protein CASSLRAGSHNEQFF.

This clone occurred once. The CDR3 sequence: CASRGLAGGSSYEQYF. In DNA, the CDR3 is TGCGCCAGCAGAGGACTAGCGGGGGGGAGCTCCTACGAGCAGTACTTC. This rearrangement joins TRBV5-1 to TRBJ2-7, with 15 bases lining up with TRBD2. Germline V CDR1 and CDR2: SGHRS, YFSETQ. The CDR3 runs to 16 residues. V trimming: 5 bases; J trimming: 0 bases; junction bases outside the gene matches: 3.

V usage is TRBV2 and J usage is TRBJ1-3; D is unresolved. V lost 5 bases, J lost 3 bases, and 11 bases lay in between. From germline, CDR1 is SNHLY and CDR2 FYNNEI. The CDR3 is made up of 14 amino acids. The CDR3 sequence is CASSPGRNGNTIYF. DNA of the CDR3: TGTGCCAGCAGTCCCGGCAGGAATGGAAACACCATATATTTT.

The table lists this clone with a count of one. The rearrangement uses TRBV6-5 and TRBJ1-2; D unclear. Looked up from germline, CDR1 is MNHEY and CDR2 is SVGAGI. V shed 2 bases and J shed 5 bases, with 15 bases lying between them. CDR3 length: 15 amino acids. The CDR3 DNA reads TGTGCCAGCAGTTACGCGCAGGCGTCCCCTTATGGCTACACCTTC. Translating gives CASSYAQASPYGYTF.

J is TRBJ1-2 and V is TRBV30; TRBD1 matches 7 bases. Germline V gene sequence: CDR1 GTSNPN, CDR2 SVGIG (reference sequence). This CDR3 comprises 13 residues. The ends lost 4 bases at V and 7 bases at J; junction bases unmatched: 9. The CDR3 sequence: CAWNRKGTAGYTF. The CDR3 DNA follows: TGTGCCTGGAACCGGAAGGGGACAGCTGGCTACACCTTC.

The chain is built from TRBV11-2 and TRBJ1-1; 9 bases match TRBD1. The V segment lost 5 bases and the J segment 5 bases; nucleotides outside the gene matches: 3. The germline CDR1 and CDR2 sequences are SGHAT and FQNNGV. The CDR3 is 13 residues long. CDR3 sequence reads: CASSQGTGTEAFF. The CDR3 nucleotides are TGTGCCAGCAGCCAAGGGACAGGGACTGAAGCTTTCTTT.

This rearrangement joins TRBV11-3 to TRBJ2-7; 8 nucleotides align to TRBD2. The CDR3 runs to 15 residues. The trim removed 3 bases at V and 5 bases at J, leaving 9 bases unmatched. Germline V gene sequence: CDR1 SGHNT, CDR2 YENEEA. The CDR3 loop is CASSFSGVVQNEQYF. In DNA, the CDR3 is TGTGCCAGCAGCTTTAGCGGGGTTGTTCAGAACGAGCAGTACTTC.

The chain is built from TRBV4-2 and TRBJ1-4; 9 positions agree with TRBD1. Trimming at V came to 4 bases and at J to 5 bases, leaving 2 bases not matched to a gene. The length of the CDR3 is 14 residues. CDR1 is LGHNA and CDR2 is YNFKEQ in the germline V gene. The CDR3 protein is CASSLGTGNEKLFF. DNA for the CDR3: TGTGCCAGCAGCCTTGGGACAGGGAATGAAAAACTGTTTTTT.

The chain uses TRBV28 and TRBJ1-3; TRBD1 is a possible D gene (6 bases). The V and J ends lost 6 bases and 7 bases respectively, with 13 bases between them. Germline V gene sequence: CDR1 MDHEN, CDR2 SYDVKM. CDR3 length: 13 amino acids. CDR3 in amino acids: CASRGGARNTIYF. CDR3 coding DNA: TGTGCCAGCAGGGGGGGGGCGCGGAACACCATATATTTT.

This clone was observed a handful of times. The chain links TRBV11-2 to TRBJ1-1, with a tentative D call TRBD1 (6 bases). V lost 3 bases, J lost 6 bases, and 20 bases lay in between. From germline, CDR1 is SGHAT and CDR2 FQNNGV. The CDR3 spans 16 residues. The CDR3 DNA is TGTGCCAGCAGCTTCCGGGCCCAGGGGAGAGGCGCTGAAGCTTTCTTT. Amino acid sequence: CASSFRAQGRGAEAFF.

The chain is built from TRBV25-1 and TRBJ1-5; D might be TRBD1 (5 bases). The CDR3 loop spans 14 amino acids. Germline CDR1 reads MGHDK; CDR2 reads SYGVNS. The ends were cut back, 3 bases at V and 6 bases at J, with 12 bases in the middle. Here the CDR3 reads CASSEAGGGQPQHF. The CDR3, as DNA: TGTGCCAGCAGTGAGGCCGGGGGAGGTCAGCCCCAGCATTTT.

This clone came up once. In DNA form, the CDR3 reads TGTGCCAGCAGTGGAGGACAGAATGAGCAGTTCTTC. Protein: CASSGGQNEQFF. The chain employs TRBV2 and TRBJ2-1, with D perhaps TRBD1 (6 bases). V was trimmed by 4 bases and J by 7 bases, leaving 8 bases between them. The CDR3 runs 12 residues. The germline V gene has CDR1 SNHLY and CDR2 FYNNEI.

With regard to this clone: One junction end disagrees with the germline gene, perhaps due to a read error. The chain combines TRBV6-5 with TRBJ2-7; TRBD1 matches at 9 bases. The CDR3 runs 15 residues. CDR1 MNHEY and CDR2 SVGAGI come from the germline V gene. The CDR3 sequence: CASSAGQGNSYGQYF. The CDR3 bases are TGTGCCAGCAGTGCAGGACAGGGGAACTCCTACGGGCAGTACTTC.

J is TRBJ2-5 and V is TRBV4-1; no reliable D call. The CDR3 is 14 residues long. V shed 2 bases and J shed 5 bases, with 12 bases lying between them. Germline V gene sequence: CDR1 MGHRA, CDR2 YSYEKL. DNA for the CDR3: TGCGCCAGCAGCCAAAGTGAGGTTCGGGAGACCCAGTACTTC. This gives the protein CASSQSEVRETQYF.

V usage is TRBV28 and J usage is TRBJ1-2; 10 bases agree with TRBD1. This CDR3 comprises 15 residues. V shed 6 bases, J shed 3 bases, and the junction held 7 bases outside the gene matches. Germline V gene lookup returns CDR1 MDHEN and CDR2 SYDVKM. CDR3 residues: CASRGDRGYDYGYTF. CDR3 coding DNA: TGTGCCAGCAGGGGGGACAGGGGTTATGACTATGGCTACACCTTC.

V gene TRBV4-1 combines with J gene TRBJ2-7; 7 bases map to TRBD1. Per germline, CDR1 MGHRA and CDR2 YSYEKL. V was clipped by 5 bases and J by 2 bases; unmatched bases: 6. This CDR3 is 14 amino acids long. CDR3 loop: CASSTATGTYEQYF. The CDR3 region has the DNA TGCGCCAGCAGCACTGCGACAGGGACCTACGAGCAGTACTTC.

This chain joins TRBV7-9 and TRBJ2-3; 9 nucleotides agree with TRBD2. Germline CDR1 SEHNR, CDR2 FQNEAQ (reference sequence). The CDR3 runs to 14 residues. With 4 bases clipped from V and 6 bases from J, the junction kept 5 bases outside the gene matches. CDR3: CASSSQAGGDTQYF. CDR3 coding DNA: TGTGCCAGCAGCTCACAAGCGGGAGGTGATACGCAGTATTTT.

This chain connects TRBV7-9 to TRBJ2-7; D is ambiguous. V was pared by 5 bases and J by 3 bases, with 20 bases between. Germline CDR1 reads SEHNR; CDR2 reads FQNEAQ (reference sequence). CDR3 length: 16 amino acids. The CDR3 sequence is CASSQKTPDTFYEQYF. The CDR3 coding sequence is TGTGCCAGCAGCCAGAAGACCCCCGACACCTTCTACGAGCAGTACTTC.

The table lists this clone with a count of one. The chain couples TRBV28 to TRBJ1-3, with D unresolved. The CDR3 covers 15 residues. CDR1 MDHEN and CDR2 SYDVKM come from the germline V gene. Trimming left V 2 bases short and J 0 bases short, with 8 bases between. This CDR3 reads CASSLVPSSGNTIYF. CDR3 nucleotide sequence: TGTGCCAGCAGTTTAGTTCCCTCCTCTGGAAACACCATATATTTT.